This T cell receptor (beta chain) was sequenced in a study of blood T cell repertoires in COVID-19. Remarks on this clone: Other DNA sequences in this specimen translate into the identical CDR3.

After removal of 5 bases from V and 1 base from J, the junction contained 2 bases not matched to a gene. The CDR3 sequence is 14 residues long. Per germline, CDR1 SGHTA and CDR2 FQGNSA. Measured with immunoSEQ multiplex PCR; TCRdb has only the in-frame clones, and not every one. The sample holds roughly 150,000 clones, 70% to 80% seen once. The gene calls are TRBV7-2 and TRBJ1-1; 9 nucleotides agree with TRBD1. This receptor was taken from a woman in her seventies in a cohort exposed to, infected with or recovered from COVID-19 (not recorded which). The sequenced sample was PBMCs or T cells enriched from blood (not recorded which). Written as DNA, the CDR3 is TGTGCCAGCAGCCGGGACAGGGCGAACACTGAAGCTTTCTTT. This sequence encodes CASSRDRANTEAFF. Full variable domain (remainder filled in from reference TRBV7-2 and TRBJ1-1): GAGVSQSPSNKVTEKGKDVELRCDPISGHTALYWYRQSLGQGLEFLIYFQGNSAPDKSGLPSDRFSAERTGGSVSTLTIQRTQQEDSAVYLCASSRDRANTEAFFGQGTRLTVV.